This TCR beta chain was retrieved from a study of regulatory T cells in long-lasting Graves disease. Whole-study results and caveats: Persistent cases of Graves' showed reduced TCR diversity relative to newly diagnosed patients.

To make TCR beta libraries, researchers used iRepertoire HTBI primers and Arm-PCR of CDR3 regions. TCRdb reanalysed the multiplex PCR reads using MiXCR and keeps one entry per CDR3 protein. The repertoire has 550,000 to 700,000 distinct CDR3 sequences, 15% to 20% of them found once; the top ten carry about 12%. Time point defined: newly diagnosed GD, antithyroid drugs for less than 3 months. PBMCs provided the RNA from which the TCR library was made. CDR3 size: 10 residues. CDR1 GTSNPN and CDR2 SVGIG come from the germline V gene (reference sequence). The table lists this clonotype with many counts. Antigen specificity is unknown. The same sample was also used in a study of T cells in Graves' hyperthyroidism and ophthalmopathy. That study adds: HTBI primers were the set used in a first-round RT-PCR of the TCR CDR3.

The gene calls are TRBV30 and TRBJ1-2; D is uncertain. Here the sequenced sample was peripheral blood mononuclear cells (PBMCs), taken at new diagnosis, from a patient treated with antithyroid drugs. The TCR sequence derives from a man aged 18-30 years with Graves disease. The CDR3 sequence: CVWYDGGYTF. CDR3 bases: TGTGTATGGTATGACGGTGGCTACACCTTC.